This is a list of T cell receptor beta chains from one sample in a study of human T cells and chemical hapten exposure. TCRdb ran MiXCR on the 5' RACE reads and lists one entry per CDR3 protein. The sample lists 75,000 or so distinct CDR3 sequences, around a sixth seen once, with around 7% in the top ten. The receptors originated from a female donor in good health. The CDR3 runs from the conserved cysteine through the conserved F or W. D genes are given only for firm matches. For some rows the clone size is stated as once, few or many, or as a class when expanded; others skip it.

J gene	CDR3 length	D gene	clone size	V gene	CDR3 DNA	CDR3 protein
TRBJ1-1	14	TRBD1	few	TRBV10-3	TGTGCCATCAGAACGACAGGGAGGAGGACTGAAGCTTTCTTT	CAIRTTGRRTEAFF
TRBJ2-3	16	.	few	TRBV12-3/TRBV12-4	TGTGCCAGCAGTCCAAAGGGGGGGCTCGGCACAGATACGCAGTATTTT	CASSPKGGLGTDTQYF
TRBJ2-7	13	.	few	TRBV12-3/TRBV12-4	TGTGCCAGCAGTTCTACCCCAGGGGCCGAGCAGTACTTC	CASSSTPGAEQYF
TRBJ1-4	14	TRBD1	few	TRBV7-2	TGTGCCAGCAGCTATCCGGGACAGGGGGAAAAACTGTTTTTT	CASSYPGQGEKLFF
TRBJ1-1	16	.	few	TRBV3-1	TGTGCCAGCAGCCAGTTTGGTGGGAGTGGGGACACTGAAGCTTTCTTT	CASSQFGGSGDTEAFF
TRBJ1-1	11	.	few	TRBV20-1	TGCAGTGCTAACCCGAGCACTGAAGCTTTCTTT	CSANPSTEAFF
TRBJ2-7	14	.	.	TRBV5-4	TGTGCCAGCAGCTTACGGCCGTTCCCCTACGAGCAGTACTTC	CASSLRPFPYEQYF
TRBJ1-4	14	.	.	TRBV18	TGTGCCAGCTCAATAAGGGGCACTAATGAAAAACTGTTTTTT	CASSIRGTNEKLFF
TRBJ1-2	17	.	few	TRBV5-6	TGTGCCAGCAGCACCGCGGCTGGGTTTTACGCGAACTATGGCTACACCTTC	CASSTAAGFYANYGYTF
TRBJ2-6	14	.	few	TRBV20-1	TGCAGTGCTAGAAGGGGGTCTGGGGCCAACGTCCTGACTTTC	CSARRGSGANVLTF
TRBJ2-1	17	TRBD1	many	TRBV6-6	TGTGCCAGCAGTTACTCGAGAGCACAGGGGGGCTACAATGAGCAGTTCTTC	CASSYSRAQGGYNEQFF
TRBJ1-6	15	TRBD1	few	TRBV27	TGTGCCAGCAGTTCAATAGTGACAGGGGATTCACCCCTCCACTTT	CASSSIVTGDSPLHF
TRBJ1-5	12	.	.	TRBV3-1	TGTGCCAGCAGCCTGGAGGGAAGGCGCCAGCATTTT	CASSLEGRRQHF
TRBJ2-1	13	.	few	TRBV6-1	TGTGCCAGCAGAGGGACCACCAGGAAGGAGCAGTTCTTC	CASRGTTRKEQFF
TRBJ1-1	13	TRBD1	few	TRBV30	TGTGCCTGGATCCGAGACAGGGACACTGAAGCTTTCTTT	CAWIRDRDTEAFF
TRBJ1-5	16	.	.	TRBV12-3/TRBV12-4	TGTGCCAGCAGTGGGTGGAGTACGGGGGGCGAGGAGCCCCAGCATTTT	CASSGWSTGGEEPQHF
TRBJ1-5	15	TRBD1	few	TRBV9	TGTGCCAGCAGCCAAACAGGGGACGACAATCAGCCCCAGCATTTT	CASSQTGDDNQPQHF